A selection of T cell receptor beta chains follows, all from one sample in a study of blood T cell repertoires in COVID-19. Method: immunoSEQ multiplex PCR; TCRdb's copy keeps in-frame clones and lacks some. The repertoire holds over 300,000 clones, with approximately 89% as singletons. The source material was PBMCs or T cells enriched from blood (not recorded which). The receptor set was obtained from a woman aged 40-49 years who had recovered from COVID-19. The CDR3 runs from the conserved cysteine through the conserved F or W. A D gene is named only where the DNA matches it firmly. Expanded clones are given a class, and other clones once, few, many or no size at all.

>TRBD1|TRBJ1-4|TRBV18|14|NA
CASSQDRGDEKLFF
TGTGCCAGCTCACAGGACAGGGGTGATGAAAAACTGTTTTTT
>TRBD2|TRBJ2-7|TRBV15|17|NA
CATSGGSRRGSSYEQYF
TGTGCCACCAGCGGAGGCTCTCGGCGCGGGAGTTCCTACGAGCAGTACTTC
>TRBD1|TRBJ2-7|TRBV5-6|15|NA
CASSLQGVATYEQYF
TGTGCCAGCAGCCTCCAGGGGGTGGCTACCTACGAGCAGTACTTC
>NA|TRBJ2-5|TRBV30|13|NA
CAWSGQVEETQYF
TGTGCCTGGAGTGGACAGGTGGAAGAGACCCAGTACTTC
>NA|TRBJ2-3|TRBV12-5|12|NA
CASGLFGVTQYF
TGTGCTAGTGGTTTGTTCGGAGTTACGCAGTATTTT
>TRBD1|TRBJ1-1|TRBV28|14|NA
CASSPGGPNTEAFF
TGTGCCAGCAGTCCAGGGGGCCCGAACACTGAAGCTTTCTTT
>TRBD1|TRBJ1-5|TRBV28|16|NA
CASSLAGGIANQPQHF
TGTGCCAGCAGTTTGGCAGGGGGGATTGCAAATCAGCCCCAGCATTTT
>TRBD1|TRBJ2-7|TRBV5-8|15|NA
CASSLTGGYSYEQYF
TGTGCCAGCAGCTTAACAGGGGGCTACTCCTACGAGCAGTACTTC
>NA|TRBJ2-2|TRBV29-1|13|few
CSVEGGVTGELFF
TGCAGCGTTGAAGGTGGAGTTACCGGGGAGCTGTTTTTT
>TRBD1|TRBJ2-7|TRBV6-5|14|NA
CASRRWDRGGEQYF
TGTGCCAGCAGAAGGTGGGACAGGGGGGGAGAGCAGTACTTC
>TRBD2|TRBJ2-3|TRBV4-3|18|NA
CASSQDTRVRGGKDTQYF
TGCGCCAGCAGCCAAGACACCCGCGTCCGGGGGGGAAAAGATACGCAGTATTTT
>NA|TRBJ1-6|TRBV5-1|15|NA
CASSPLAGNSSPLHF
TGCGCCAGCAGCCCCCTTGCAGGGAATAGTTCACCCCTCCACTTT
>NA|TRBJ2-3|TRBV7-3|13|NA
CASSLRRADTQYF
TGTGCCAGCAGCTTAAGGAGGGCAGATACGCAGTATTTT
>TRBD1|TRBJ1-1|TRBV18|15|NA
CASSPGQIPNTEAFF
TGTGCCAGCTCACCGGGACAGATTCCGAACACTGAAGCTTTCTTT
>NA|TRBJ2-7|TRBV2|11|NA
CASSGLYEQYF
TGTGCCAGCAGTGGACTCTACGAGCAGTACTTC
>NA|TRBJ2-7|TRBV7-6|13|NA
CASSGTRGDEQYF
TGTGCCAGCAGCGGCACCAGGGGGGACGAGCAGTACTTC
>NA|TRBJ2-7|TRBV4-3|15|once
CASSQMGRGTYEQYF
TGCGCCAGCAGCCAGATGGGAAGGGGGACCTACGAGCAGTACTTC
>NA|TRBJ1-5|TRBV21-1|12|few
CASSSHGQPQHF
TGTGCCAGCAGCTCACATGGTCAGCCCCAGCATTTT
>TRBD1|TRBJ2-2|TRBV19|15|NA
CASSPGTGSIGELFF
TGTGCCAGTAGCCCCGGGACAGGGAGTATCGGGGAGCTGTTTTTT
>TRBD1|TRBJ1-6|TRBV5-8|16|NA
CASSSSQGTGGSPLHF
TGTGCCAGCAGCTCAAGTCAAGGGACAGGGGGCTCACCCCTCCACTTT
>TRBD1|TRBJ2-7|TRBV7-2|14|NA
CASRKRQGQEEQYF
TGTGCCAGCAGGAAGAGACAGGGGCAGGAGGAGCAGTACTTC
>NA|TRBJ2-2|TRBV7-9|16|once
CASSWRQGQNTGELFF
TGTGCCAGCAGCTGGAGGCAGGGACAGAACACCGGGGAGCTGTTTTTT
>NA|TRBJ2-1|TRBV11-2|18|NA
CASSRDDRGGGNLDEQFF
TGTGCCAGCAGCCGCGACGATCGGGGTGGCGGGAACCTAGATGAGCAGTTCTTC
>TRBD1|TRBJ2-1|TRBV2|15|NA
CASRAGTGPYNEQFF
TGTGCCAGCAGGGCCGGGACAGGGCCCTATAATGAGCAGTTCTTC
>NA|TRBJ1-3|TRBV6-5|16|NA
CASSYSNDNSGNTIYF
TGTGCCAGCAGTTACTCGAACGACAACTCTGGAAACACCATATATTTT
>NA|TRBJ1-3|TRBV28|11|once
CAEGAGNTIYF
TGTGCCGAGGGAGCTGGAAACACCATATATTTT
>TRBD2|TRBJ2-1|TRBV3-1/TRBV3-2|17|NA
CASSQPTSGERYNEQFF
TGTGCCAGCAGCCAACCGACTAGCGGGGAGCGGTACAATGAGCAGTTCTTC
>TRBD2|TRBJ2-3|TRBV7-3|16|NA
CASSSGLSGVTDTQYF
TGTGCCAGCAGCTCGGGACTATCGGGGGTAACAGATACGCAGTATTTT
>NA|TRBJ1-4|TRBV24-1|11|NA
CATEGNGKLFF
TGTGCCACCGAGGGCAATGGAAAACTGTTTTTT
>TRBD1|TRBJ2-5|TRBV14|13|NA
CASSQQGVETQYF
TGTGCCAGCAGCCAACAGGGGGTGGAGACCCAGTACTTC
>TRBD1|TRBJ2-7|TRBV19|14|NA
CASSLSAGGYEQYF
TGTGCCAGTAGCCTCTCAGCAGGGGGCTACGAGCAGTACTTC
>TRBD1|TRBJ2-3|TRBV30|13|once
CAWKGQATDTQYF
TGTGCCTGGAAGGGACAGGCCACAGATACGCAGTATTTT
>TRBD1|TRBJ1-6|TRBV4-3|14|NA
CASSPRTGNSPLHF
TGCGCCAGCAGCCCGCGGACAGGGAATTCACCCCTCCACTTT